Presented here are 28 T cell receptor beta chains from one specimen sequenced in a study of OX40 agonist ivuxolimab in advanced cancers. Sequencing used immunoSEQ multiplex PCR; TCRdb keeps in-frame clones, though not all of them. This table holds 55,000 to 80,000 clones, 84% found once. The source material was CD4+ or CD8+ T cells sorted from blood, sampled in a trial of the OX40 agonist ivuxolimab. Source of these receptors: an adult with an advanced solid tumor such as melanoma, head and neck, liver or kidney cancer.

The V gene is TRBV5-1, the J gene TRBJ1-1; a possible D gene is TRBD1 (5 bases). Trimming pared 0 bases from V and 3 bases from J, leaving 6 bases between. The V gene's germline CDR1 is SGHRS and CDR2 YFSETQ. The CDR3 consists of 13 residues. The CDR3 sequence is CASSLVGDTEAFF. CDR3 DNA: TGCGCCAGCAGCTTGGTAGGGGACACTGAAGCTTTCTTT.

This clone has more than one count but fewer than ten. Other DNA sequences in this sample translate to the same CDR3. The rearrangement uses TRBV18 and TRBJ2-7, with D perhaps matching TRBD1 or TRBD2 (6 bases each). The CDR3 runs to 14 residues. The V end was cut by 1 base, the J end by 4 bases, with 11 bases between. CDR1 is KGHSH, CDR2 LQKENI, per germline. The CDR3 loop is CASSPRGAHYEQYF. CDR3 nucleotides: TGTGCCAGCTCACCACGGGGGGCCCATTACGAGCAGTACTTC.

The rearrangement links TRBV11-2 to TRBJ2-7; D tentatively fits TRBD1 or TRBD2 (5 bases each). The CDR3 has 20 amino acids. CDR1 SGHAT and CDR2 FQNNGV come from the germline V gene. The ends were cut back, 0 bases at V and 0 bases at J, with 24 bases in the middle. The CDR3, as DNA: TGTGCCAGCAGCTTAGATGGTACCCACGGGGCTCACAAAAGCTCCTACGAGCAGTACTTC. Residues: CASSLDGTHGAHKSSYEQYF.

The chain recombines TRBV25-1 with TRBJ2-1; D remains unclear. The V end lost 2 bases, the J end lost 2 bases, and 10 bases lay between the germline ends. The CDR3 length is 15 residues. Germline loops: CDR1 MGHDK, CDR2 SYGVNS. The chain's CDR3 is CASSERRKTYNEQFF. CDR3 coding DNA: TGTGCCAGCAGTGAAAGGCGGAAGACCTACAATGAGCAGTTCTTC.

A note on this clone: An end of the junction differs from the germline gene, which may be a read error. This rearrangement joins TRBV6-5 to TRBJ2-2; no clear D. The CDR3 runs 12 residues. CDR1 is MNHEY, CDR2 SVGAGI, per germline. CDR3 amino acids: CASTYKGGELFF. Written as DNA, the CDR3 is TGTGCCAGCACTTACAAGGGAGGGGAGCTGTTTTTT.

This chain joins TRBV10-3 and TRBJ1-1, with D perhaps matching TRBD1 (5 bases). The CDR3 runs 15 residues. V was trimmed by 2 bases and J by 1 base, leaving 11 bases between them. CDR1 is ENHRY and CDR2 is SYGVKD in the germline V gene. The CDR3 DNA sequence: TGTGCCATCAGTGAGCCAGGGTCGTCGAACACTGAAGCTTTCTTT. This sequence encodes CAISEPGSSNTEAFF.

The genes are TRBV18 and TRBJ2-1; possibly TRBD1 or TRBD2 for D (5 bases each). The CDR3 spans 15 residues. V was shortened by 2 bases and J by 8 bases, with 16 bases between the two germline ends. Per the germline V gene, CDR1 is KGHSH and CDR2 is LQKENI. In DNA, the CDR3 is TGTGCCAGCTCACCAGAGGGGCGCTCTGGGCATGAGCAGTTCTTC. Its protein product is CASSPEGRSGHEQFF.

This clone was seen a few times. This sequence joins TRBV29-1 and TRBJ1-2; D uncertain. V was trimmed by 4 bases and J by 6 bases, leaving 3 bases between them. The CDR3 contains 9 residues. The germline CDR1 and CDR2 sequences are SQVTM and ANQGSEA. The CDR3 sequence: CSVVDGYTF. CDR3 bases: TGCAGCGTTGTAGATGGCTACACCTTC. Looking up the rest from reference TRBV29-1 and TRBJ1-2 gives the full variable domain: SAVISQKPSRDICQRGTSLTIQCQVDSQVTMMFWYRQQPGQSLTLIATANQGSEATYESGFVIDKFPISRPNLTFSTLTVSNMSPEDSSIYLCSVVDGYTFGSGTRLTVV.

The gene calls are TRBV6-6 and TRBJ1-3; unclear D gene. Germline assignment: CDR1 MNHNY and CDR2 SVGAGI (reference sequence). V dropped 6 bases and J dropped 3 bases, with 3 bases sitting between them. The CDR3 covers 11 residues. CDR3 in amino acids: CASRIGNTIYF. The CDR3 DNA reads as TGTGCCAGCAGGATTGGAAACACCATATATTTT.

V and J are TRBV5-1 and TRBJ2-7, with 7 bases aligning to TRBD1. V shed 0 bases, J shed 3 bases, and the junction held 6 bases outside the gene matches. CDR1 is SGHRS, CDR2 YFSETQ, per germline. The CDR3 has 15 amino acids. The DNA for the CDR3 is TGCGCCAGCAGCTTGGCCACAGGGGACAACTACGAGCAGTACTTC. The encoded protein is CASSLATGDNYEQYF.

The V call is TRBV5-1, the J call TRBJ1-1, with TRBD1 matching 9 bases. V shed 4 bases, J shed 0 bases, and the junction held 13 bases outside the gene matches. CDR1 SGHRS and CDR2 YFSETQ come from the germline V gene. This CDR3 is 18 amino acids long. The CDR3 spells CASSLAMGQGGMNTEAFF. The CDR3 bases are TGCGCCAGCAGCCTGGCCATGGGACAGGGAGGAATGAACACTGAAGCTTTCTTT.

There are a few counts of this clone. The chain couples TRBV27 to TRBJ1-2; no clear D gene. This CDR3 has 14 residues. V was shortened by 5 bases and J by 5 bases, with 15 bases between the two germline ends. CDR1 and CDR2 (germline): MNHEY, SMNVEV (reference sequence). CDR3 loop: CASSPAAGAYGYTF. The CDR3 DNA is TGTGCCAGCAGTCCCGCCGCGGGAGCTTATGGCTACACCTTC.

The chain has TRBV11-3 and TRBJ1-2; the D is unclear. V lost 5 bases, J lost 6 bases, and 19 bases lay in between. This CDR3 is 15 amino acids long. The germline gives CDR1 SGHNT, CDR2 YENEEA. As DNA, the CDR3 is TGTGCCAGCAGCGCCCGGGTATTACTGTCTCATGGCTACACCTTC. It codes for CASSARVLLSHGYTF.

This sequence joins TRBV9 and TRBJ1-2; TRBD1 matches at 9 bases. Trimming removed 3 bases from V and 2 bases from J; junction bases left unmatched: 11. The CDR3 covers 17 residues. Looked up from germline, CDR1 is SGDLS and CDR2 is YYNGEE. This chain's CDR3 is CASSASGVGQGNYGYTF. CDR3 coding DNA: TGTGCCAGCAGCGCGAGCGGGGTTGGACAGGGGAACTATGGCTACACCTTC.

The count of this clone is one. The CDR3 bases are TGTGCCAGCAGCTTGAGGGGGGGAGGAGCCCTGAGCTCCTACAATGAGCAGTTCTTC. Residues: CASSLRGGGALSSYNEQFF. V and J are TRBV7-3 and TRBJ2-1, with D perhaps matching TRBD2 (7 bases). V lost 3 bases to trimming and J lost 0 bases, with 21 bases between them. CDR1 is SGHTA, CDR2 FQGTGA, per germline. This CDR3 region has 19 residues.

The V and J genes are TRBV14 and TRBJ1-1; TRBD1 is a possible D gene (6 bases). Trimming left V 4 bases short and J 4 bases short, with 13 bases between. Germline assignment: CDR1 SGHDN and CDR2 FVKESK. The length of the CDR3 is 14 residues. CDR3 coding DNA: TGTGCCAGCAGCCGCTCGGGGGCCCGCACTGAAGCTTTCTTT. Its translation is CASSRSGARTEAFF.

The genes are TRBV14 and TRBJ2-7, with D unresolved. Germline assignment: CDR1 SGHDN and CDR2 FVKESK. This CDR3 spans 14 amino acids. With 3 bases removed from V and 3 bases from J, the gap between germline ends came to 12 bases. The CDR3 here is CASSQGLGFYEQYF. The CDR3, as DNA: TGTGCCAGCAGCCAGGGGTTAGGGTTCTACGAGCAGTACTTC.

This chain connects TRBV4-1 to TRBJ1-1, with 8 bases lining up with TRBD1. V gave up 1 base and J gave up 3 bases; unmatched junction bases: 4. Germline-derived CDR1 and CDR2 are MGHRA and YSYEKL. The CDR3 is 15 residues long. The CDR3 nucleotides are TGCGCCAGCAGCCAAGTAGACAGGGGAGACACTGAAGCTTTCTTT. Translating it yields CASSQVDRGDTEAFF.

The chain has TRBV5-1 and TRBJ1-1; D is perhaps TRBD1 (6 bases). Germline loops: CDR1 SGHRS, CDR2 YFSETQ. V was clipped by 3 bases and J by 11 bases, with 14 bases between them. There are 12 residues in the CDR3. The CDR3 reads CASSSGAVGAFF. The CDR3 bases are TGCGCCAGCAGCTCGGGGGCCGTGGGGGCTTTCTTT.

This sequence joins TRBV30 and TRBJ1-1; D remains ambiguous. The V gene lost 2 bases and the J gene lost 5 bases, with 12 bases spanning the gap. The germline V gene has CDR1 GTSNPN and CDR2 SVGIG (reference sequence). The CDR3 has 13 residues. The CDR3 region has the DNA TGTGCCTGGAGTCTGAGGGCGGGGACTGAAGCTTTCTTT. Translating gives CAWSLRAGTEAFF.

This chain links TRBV29-1 with TRBJ2-1, with a tentative D call TRBD1 (7 bases). The germline V gene has CDR1 SQVTM and CDR2 ANQGSEA. The ends were cut back, 3 bases at V and 0 bases at J, with 18 bases in the middle. The CDR3 spans 17 residues. In DNA, the CDR3 is TGCAGCGTTGACCCACGACAGGGAGGCATCTCCTACAATGAGCAGTTCTTC. Its translation: CSVDPRQGGISYNEQFF.

This chain connects TRBV30 to TRBJ1-2, with D unresolved. Germline CDR1 reads GTSNPN; CDR2 reads SVGIG (reference sequence). The CDR3 is 13 residues long. Trimming removed 2 bases from V and 4 bases from J, with 11 bases in between. The CDR3 DNA follows: TGTGCCTGGAGTATCGGGGAAGCCTATGGCTACACCTTC. Its translation is CAWSIGEAYGYTF.

The genes are TRBV6-5 and TRBJ1-2, with D unclear. CDR1 and CDR2 from the germline V gene are MNHEY and SVGAGI. The CDR3 consists of 12 residues. With 4 bases removed from V and 4 bases from J, the gap between germline ends came to 7 bases. In nucleotides, the CDR3 is TGTGCCAGCAGTTCTCTCGGCTATGGCTACACCTTC. It specifies CASSSLGYGYTF.

The rearrangement joins TRBV4-3 to TRBJ1-6; D perhaps matches TRBD1 (6 bases). With 0 bases removed from V and 9 bases from J, the gap between germline ends came to 21 bases. Germline V lookup: CDR1 LGHNA, CDR2 YSLEER. The CDR3 extends over 18 amino acids. The CDR3: CASSQDPPTGNLISPLHF. In DNA, the CDR3 is TGCGCCAGCAGCCAAGACCCCCCAACAGGGAATCTTATTTCACCCCTCCACTTT.

The rearrangement joins TRBV29-1 to TRBJ1-1; D gene ambiguous. CDR1 SQVTM and CDR2 ANQGSEA come from the germline V gene. V was trimmed by 5 bases and J by 0 bases, leaving 10 bases between them. The CDR3 loop spans 13 amino acids. The CDR3 DNA is TGCAGCGTTCGGAGGGCTCTGAACACTGAAGCTTTCTTT. Translated, it gives CSVRRALNTEAFF.

Details on this clone: Other DNA sequences in the same sample also yield this CDR3. V and J are TRBV4-1 and TRBJ2-2, with 14 nucleotides matching TRBD2. The germline CDR1 and CDR2 sequences are MGHRA and YSYEKL. There are 18 residues in the CDR3. The junction had 6 bases not matched to a gene; V was cut back by 1 base and J by 5 bases. As DNA, the CDR3 is TGCGCCAGCAGCCAAGGGGGACTAGCGGGAGTCGGGACCGGGGAGCTGTTTTTT. This codes for CASSQGGLAGVGTGELFF.

The genes are TRBV6-6 and TRBJ2-7, with D unresolved. Trimming shortened V by 2 bases and J by 2 bases, and 10 bases separated the two germline ends. The CDR3 extends over 14 amino acids. Germline lookup yields CDR1 MNHNY and CDR2 SVGAGI (reference sequence). In DNA, the CDR3 is TGTGCCAGCAGTTACCAGGCCCCAGCCTACGAGCAGTACTTC. Encoded protein: CASSYQAPAYEQYF.

As regards this clone: Germline and junction disagree at one end, which may indicate a read error. The CDR3 loop is CASSLISESYEQHF. Here the CDR3 DNA reads TGTGCCAGCAGCTTAATATCGGAGTCCTACGAGCAGCACTTC. V usage is TRBV11-3 and J usage is TRBJ2-7; D is uncertain. Germline loops: CDR1 SGHNT, CDR2 YENEEA. This CDR3 is 14 amino acids long.